These 17 T cell receptor beta chains came from one sample sequenced in a study of shared clonotypes between healthy human individuals. Sequencing used immunoSEQ multiplex PCR; TCRdb keeps in-frame clones, though not all of them. The repertoire has fewer than 2.5 million clones, under 95% of them found once; the top ten carry about 0.39%. The specimen was naive CD4+ T cells from PBMCs. Subset: CD45RA+ positively selected. These receptors were taken from a man aged 18 to 35 in good health. Some clones in this sample may be carry-over from other donors' samples.

The rearrangement joins TRBV10-3 to TRBJ2-3; 8 bases match TRBD2. CDR3 length: 15 residues. Germline CDR1 is ENHRY and CDR2 is SYGVKD. V trimming: 4 bases; J trimming: 6 bases; junction bases outside the gene matches: 9. The CDR3 loop reads CAISVGAGVVDTQYF. As DNA, the CDR3 is TGTGCCATCAGTGTCGGAGCGGGAGTTGTGGATACGCAGTATTTT.

This chain connects TRBV29-1 to TRBJ2-2; D uncertain. Per the germline V gene, CDR1 is SQVTM and CDR2 is ANQGSEA. This CDR3 region has 15 residues. Trimming shortened V by 4 bases and J by 4 bases, and 16 bases separated the two germline ends. This CDR3 reads CSVGPDVLGTGELFF. CDR3 bases: TGCAGCGTTGGTCCCGATGTCTTGGGCACCGGGGAGCTGTTTTTT.

The chain employs TRBV30 and TRBJ2-2, with 9 bases matching TRBD2. CDR1 and CDR2 from the germline V gene are GTSNPN and SVGIG (reference sequence). The J segment lost 6 bases and the V segment lost 5 bases, leaving 10 bases of the junction unmatched. The CDR3 has 15 amino acids. CDR3 loop: CAWLGYAGGAGELFF. CDR3 DNA sequence: TGTGCCTGGCTGGGGTATGCGGGAGGGGCCGGGGAGCTGTTTTTT. Complete variable domain (other parts from reference TRBV30 and TRBJ2-2): SQTIHQWPATLVQPVGSPLSLECTVEGTSNPNLYWYRQAAGRGLQLLFYSVGIGQISSEVPQNLSASRPQDRQFILSSKKLLLSDSGFYLCAWLGYAGGAGELFFGEGSRLTVL.

This clone was seen a single time. The chain joins TRBV7-9 to TRBJ2-3; 10 bases agree with TRBD2. The V segment lost 3 bases and the J segment 8 bases; nucleotides outside the gene matches: 8. CDR1 and CDR2 (germline): SEHNR, FQNEAQ (reference sequence). The CDR3 contains 15 residues. CDR3 sequence: CASSFASGGPGTQYF. CDR3 coding DNA: TGTGCCAGCAGCTTTGCTAGCGGGGGCCCAGGTACGCAGTATTTT.

The V call is TRBV29-1, the J call TRBJ1-1; D call uncertain. V lost 6 bases and J lost 0, with 14 bases in between. The germline CDR1 and CDR2 sequences are SQVTM and ANQGSEA. The CDR3 sequence is 14 residues long. In DNA form, the CDR3 reads TGCAGCGTGCGGGCTTTACTTATGAACACTGAAGCTTTCTTT. It specifies CSVRALLMNTEAFF.

The chain is built from TRBV6-1 and TRBJ2-7, with 8 bases that match TRBD1. The CDR3 length is 14 residues. CDR1 and CDR2 (germline): MNHNS, SASEGT. V shed 6 bases and J 1 base; nucleotides not matched to a gene: 5. CDR3 nucleotides: TGTGCCAGCAGGATGACAGGGGTTTCCTACGAGCAGTACTTC. This encodes CASRMTGVSYEQYF.

In the case of this clone: The same CDR3 also results from other DNA sequences found in this sample. This rearrangement joins TRBV27 to TRBJ2-1; D is perhaps TRBD1 (5 bases). Trimming shortened V by 2 bases and J by 4 bases, and 6 bases separated the two germline ends. The CDR3 runs 13 residues. Germline CDR1 is MNHEY and CDR2 is SMNVEV (reference sequence). CDR3 coding DNA: TGTGCCAGCAGTTTAAACAGGTACAATGAGCAGTTCTTC. It encodes CASSLNRYNEQFF.

V and J are TRBV28 and TRBJ2-6, with a tentative D call TRBD1 (5 bases). The CDR3 spans 16 residues. In germline, CDR1 is MDHEN, CDR2 SYDVKM. V shed 11 bases and J shed 6 bases, with 23 bases lying between them. CDR3 region: CAARGAGRFTANVLTF. CDR3 nucleotide sequence: TGTGCCGCGCGTGGGGCCGGAAGGTTTACGGCCAACGTCCTGACTTTC.

The J gene is TRBJ2-5, the V gene TRBV5-5; 9 bases fit TRBD2. Losses at the gene ends were 5 bases for V and 5 bases for J; bases not matched to a gene: 7. The germline CDR1 and CDR2 sequences are SGHKS and YYEKEE (reference sequence). The CDR3 totals 14 residues. CDR3 loop: CASSLREGRETQYF. The CDR3 DNA follows: TGTGCCAGCAGTTTGCGGGAGGGCCGGGAGACCCAGTACTTC.

With respect to this clone: The same CDR3 arises from other DNA sequences in this sample as well. V gene TRBV25-1 combines with J gene TRBJ1-1, with D perhaps matching TRBD1 (6 bases). The ends were cut back, 6 bases at V and 4 bases at J, with 6 bases in the middle. CDR1 is MGHDK and CDR2 is SYGVNS in the germline V gene. The CDR3 has 11 amino acids. CDR3 sequence (DNA): TGTGCCAGCAGCAGGGGCACTGAAGCTTTCTTT. Translated: CASSRGTEAFF.

The chain uses TRBV4-3 and TRBJ2-5, with 9 bases matching TRBD1. TRBJ2-7 explains the end of the DNA better; the J call may be wrong. The CDR3 has 15 amino acids. The germline gives CDR1 LGHNA, CDR2 YSLEER. The CDR3 DNA reads as TGCGCCAGCAGCCAAGCGGGACAGGGACCCCACGAGCAGTACTTC. The encoded protein is CASSQAGQGPHEQYF.

V and J are TRBV27 and TRBJ1-6, with TRBD1 matching over 9 bases. Germline loops: CDR1 MNHEY, CDR2 SMNVEV (reference sequence). V lost 7 bases and J lost 7; bases outside the gene matches: 5. The CDR3 consists of 14 residues. The CDR3 DNA is TGTGCCAGCAACAACAGGGGGCGGAATTCACCCCTCCACTTT. Translated, it gives CASNNRGRNSPLHF.

The chain combines TRBV10-1 with TRBJ2-2; D may match TRBD1 or TRBD2 (5 bases each). Germline V gives CDR1 WNHNN, CDR2 SYGVQD (reference sequence). V was cut by 8 bases and J by 2 bases, with 12 bases left in between. The CDR3 length is 14 residues. CDR3 protein: CASGGRLNTGELFF. CDR3 nucleotide sequence: TGCGCCAGCGGGGGACGGTTAAACACCGGGGAGCTGTTTTTT.

This clone came up once. The chain carries TRBV28 and TRBJ1-4; 8 bases line up with TRBD1. The junction had 12 bases not matched to a gene; V was cut back by 4 bases and J by 8 bases. The length of the CDR3 is 16 residues. Germline V CDR1 and CDR2: MDHEN, SYDVKM. The CDR3 bases are TGTGCCAGCAGTTCAAGACAGGGGCTGTTTGACGAAAAACTGTTTTTT. Its translation: CASSSRQGLFDEKLFF. The variable domain in full, with the rest retrieved from reference TRBV28 and TRBJ1-4, is DVKVTQSSRYLVKRTGEKVFLECVQDMDHENMFWYRQDPGLGLRLIYFSYDVKMKEKGDIPEGYSVSREKKERFSLILESASTNQTSMYLCASSSRQGLFDEKLFFGSGTQLSVL.

In its sample, this clone was seen once. This chain connects TRBV5-1 to TRBJ2-1; 16 nucleotides agree with TRBD2. Germline values: CDR1 SGHRS, CDR2 YFSETQ. Trimming cost V 0 bases and J 2 bases; bases outside gene matches: 2. The CDR3 loop spans 18 amino acids. As DNA, the CDR3 is TGCGCCAGCAGCTTGGAGGGACTAGCGGGAGGGACCTACAATGAGCAGTTCTTC. Residues: CASSLEGLAGGTYNEQFF. Supplemented by reference TRBV5-1 and TRBJ2-1, the full variable domain reads KAGVTQTPRYLIKTRGQQVTLSCSPISGHRSVSWYQQTPGQGLQFLFEYFSETQRNKGNFPGRFSGRQFSNSRSEMNVSTLELGDSALYLCASSLEGLAGGTYNEQFFGPGTRLTVL.

The chain employs TRBV28 and TRBJ1-2, with a weak D call TRBD1 (5 bases). Germline CDR1 MDHEN, CDR2 SYDVKM. There are 14 residues in the CDR3. V was clipped by 3 bases and J by 2 bases, with 10 bases between them. For the CDR3, the DNA is TGTGCCAGCAGTTTTTCGAGACAGAACTATGGCTACACCTTC. Protein: CASSFSRQNYGYTF.

The chain links TRBV6-1 to TRBJ1-4; no reliable D call. This CDR3 is 15 amino acids long. Trimming left V 1 base short and J 4 bases short, with 10 bases between. Germline-derived CDR1 and CDR2 are MNHNS and SASEGT. CDR3 in DNA: TGTGCCAGCAGTGAAGAAACAGCCCGTAATGAAAAACTGTTTTTT. Protein sequence: CASSEETARNEKLFF.